Each of the 19 T cell receptor beta chains below was sequenced from the same sample in a study of blood T cell repertoires in COVID-19. TCRdb's copy holds only in-frame clones and misses some; the assay was immunoSEQ multiplex PCR. The profile shows 350,000 or so clones, approximately 92% of them singletons. Sequenced: PBMCs or T cells enriched from blood (not recorded which). These TCRs come from a woman in her 30s who had recovered from COVID-19.

The chain uses TRBV3-1 (or the pseudogene TRBV3-2) and TRBJ1-2, with no clear D. The CDR3 has 15 residues. Per the germline V gene, CDR1 is LGHDT and CDR2 is YNNKEL (reference sequence). The V end lost 4 bases, the J end lost 2 bases, and 14 bases lay between the germline ends. CDR3 sequence reads: CASSPTSTVNYGYTF. CDR3 DNA sequence: TGTGCCAGCAGCCCTACTTCAACAGTAAACTATGGCTACACCTTC.

V and J are TRBV6-5 and TRBJ1-1; weak D call: TRBD1 (5 bases). The CDR3 loop spans 15 amino acids. CDR1 MNHEY and CDR2 SVGAGI come from the germline V gene. The V and J ends lost 0 bases and 3 bases respectively, with 11 bases between them. The CDR3: CASSYSPGGDTEAFF. CDR3 bases: TGTGCCAGCAGTTACTCGCCCGGGGGGGACACTGAAGCTTTCTTT.

V is TRBV4-2 and J is TRBJ1-2, with 7 bases lining up with TRBD1. The length of the CDR3 is 16 residues. The junction had 8 bases not matched to a gene; V was cut back by 0 bases and J by 4 bases. Germline V gene lookup returns CDR1 LGHNA and CDR2 YNFKEQ. As DNA, the CDR3 is TGTGCCAGCAGCCAAGATATGGTCGGGACAGCCTATGGCTACACCTTC. Its translation: CASSQDMVGTAYGYTF.

This clone came up once. The chain joins TRBV5-1 to TRBJ1-6, with D uncertain. Germline values: CDR1 SGHRS, CDR2 YFSETQ. Trimming left V 5 bases short and J 7 bases short, with 10 bases between. This CDR3 is built from 13 residues. This CDR3 reads CASRPEVNSPLHF. The CDR3 region has the DNA TGCGCCAGCAGGCCCGAGGTCAATTCACCCCTCCACTTT.

The rearrangement links TRBV10-3 to TRBJ2-7; D may be TRBD2 (5 bases). Trimming stripped 6 bases from V and 3 bases from J, with 6 bases between. The CDR3 covers 11 residues. The germline V gene encodes CDR1 ENHRY and CDR2 SYGVKD. CDR3 sequence reads: CAIRDFYEQYF. The CDR3, as DNA: TGTGCCATCAGGGACTTCTACGAGCAGTACTTC.

The V call is TRBV19, the J call TRBJ2-2, with D tentatively TRBD1 (6 bases). V shed 5 bases and J shed 4 bases, with 11 bases lying between them. The length of the CDR3 is 14 residues. CDR1 and CDR2 (germline): LNHDA, SQIVND (reference sequence). The CDR3: CASSPTGPTGELFF. CDR3 bases: TGTGCCAGTAGTCCGACAGGTCCCACCGGGGAGCTGTTTTTT.

The chain has TRBV19 and TRBJ2-6; no clear D. The V and J ends lost 5 bases and 0 bases respectively, with 11 bases between them. This CDR3 contains 16 residues. Germline V lookup: CDR1 LNHDA, CDR2 SQIVND (reference sequence). The CDR3 spells CASSPGRSSGANVLTF. The CDR3 DNA reads TGTGCCAGTAGTCCCGGTAGAAGCTCTGGGGCCAACGTCCTGACTTTC.

J is TRBJ2-7 and V is TRBV6-2 or TRBV6-3; D is unresolved. Germline V lookup: CDR1 MNHEY, CDR2 SVGEGT. CDR3 size: 15 residues. V dropped 4 bases and J dropped 5 bases, with 18 bases sitting between them. The CDR3 protein is CASSSQDDNLHEQYF. The CDR3 coding sequence is TGTGCCAGCAGTTCCCAGGATGACAACCTCCACGAGCAGTACTTC.

This clone has only a few counts. The chain uses TRBV28 and TRBJ1-5; D is unresolved. The germline V and J ends were trimmed by 5 bases and 1 base, with 12 bases remaining between them. Germline V lookup: CDR1 MDHEN, CDR2 SYDVKM. This CDR3 has 15 residues. The CDR3 nucleotides read TGTGCCAGCAGTATAATCGGTGTAAGCAATCAGCCCCAGCATTTT. It is translated as CASSIIGVSNQPQHF.

This chain links TRBV20-1 with TRBJ1-2; 8 nucleotides align to TRBD1. Germline V CDR1 and CDR2: DFQATT, SNEGSKA (reference sequence). The CDR3 consists of 14 residues. The V gene end was trimmed by 3 bases and the J gene end by 4 bases; junction bases not matched to a gene: 7. The CDR3 region is CSASSQQGVYGYTF. DNA of the CDR3: TGCAGTGCTAGTTCACAACAGGGGGTCTATGGCTACACCTTC.

The chain employs TRBV6-5 and TRBJ2-2; D is perhaps TRBD2 (5 bases). Germline V CDR1 and CDR2: MNHEY, SVGAGI. V lost 5 bases and J 3 bases, leaving 10 bases between the germline ends. The CDR3 runs 14 residues. The CDR3 nucleotides are TGTGCCAGCAGTCTAGCTAGGGACACCGGGGAGCTGTTTTTT. It specifies CASSLARDTGELFF.

V and J are TRBV4-3 and TRBJ2-7; 9 nucleotides match TRBD1. CDR1 and CDR2 from the germline V gene are LGHNA and YSLEER. V trimming: 10 bases; J trimming: 2 bases; junction bases outside the gene matches: 3. The length of the CDR3 is 12 residues. The CDR3: CAIGTGPYEQYF. CDR3 bases: TGCGCCATCGGGACAGGGCCCTACGAGCAGTACTTC.

This clone was recorded a few times. CDR3 sequence: CASSPSPGGASYEQYF. The DNA of the CDR3 is TGTGCCAGCAGTCCCTCCCCTGGCGGGGCTTCCTACGAGCAGTACTTC. The V call is TRBV6-2 or TRBV6-3, the J call TRBJ2-7; D perhaps matches TRBD2 (6 bases). The germline V and J ends were trimmed by 5 bases and 1 base, with 18 bases remaining between them. CDR1 and CDR2 from the germline V gene are MNHEY and SVGEGT. There are 16 residues in the CDR3.

This clone appeared a few times. The chain is built from TRBV3-1 (or the pseudogene TRBV3-2) and TRBJ2-5, with D perhaps TRBD1 (5 bases). V lost 4 bases to trimming and J lost 1 base, with 10 bases between them. The CDR3 consists of 14 residues. Germline CDR1 reads LGHDT; CDR2 reads YNNKEL (reference sequence). This CDR3 is CASSRTGTQETQYF. CDR3 bases: TGTGCCAGCAGCCGCACAGGAACCCAAGAGACCCAGTACTTC.

The chain has TRBV4-2 and TRBJ1-5; the D gene is possibly TRBD1 (5 bases). Looked up from germline, CDR1 is LGHNA and CDR2 is YNFKEQ. Trimming took 0 bases from V and 3 from J, leaving 15 bases between them. The length of the CDR3 is 17 residues. For the CDR3, the DNA is TGTGCCAGCAGCCAAGAAGGGCAGGGAAAACTCAATCAGCCCCAGCATTTT. Protein product: CASSQEGQGKLNQPQHF.

This clone was seen only once. V and J are TRBV11-2 and TRBJ1-3; the D gene is possibly TRBD1 (5 bases). The CDR3 is made up of 17 amino acids. The germline V gene encodes CDR1 SGHAT and CDR2 FQNNGV. Trimming took off 4 bases at V and 0 bases at J, with 16 bases between the two ends. DNA of the CDR3: TGTGCCAGCAGCTCTCGGGGGGTCCTCAGCTCTGGAAACACCATATATTTT. This translates into CASSSRGVLSSGNTIYF.

The chain couples TRBV10-3 to TRBJ1-1; possible D gene TRBD1, 5 bases. Deletions cut 7 bases from V and 6 bases from J, with 18 bases between. Germline loops: CDR1 ENHRY, CDR2 SYGVKD. The CDR3 sequence is 14 residues long. Written as DNA, the CDR3 is TGTGCCATCAAGGGAGGAGAGGGAGGGGCTGAAGCTTTCTTT. As protein: CAIKGGEGGAEAFF.

The rearrangement links TRBV18 to TRBJ2-3; D perhaps matches TRBD1 (5 bases). The CDR3 sequence is 16 residues long. Between the trimmed V and J ends, which lost 2 bases and 0 bases, there was a span of 12 bases. Germline V CDR1 and CDR2: KGHSH, LQKENI. The CDR3 bases are TGTGCCAGCTCACCATTCAGACAGAGTAGCACAGATACGCAGTATTTT. The encoded protein is CASSPFRQSSTDTQYF.

The chain uses TRBV30 and TRBJ1-6; 7 bases are shared with TRBD1. The J segment lost 5 bases and the V segment lost 2 bases, leaving 12 bases of the junction unmatched. This CDR3 spans 17 amino acids. Germline assignment: CDR1 GTSNPN and CDR2 SVGIG (reference sequence). The CDR3 nucleotides are TGTGCCTGGAGTCACGGGAAGACGGGACAGCATAATTCACCCCTCCACTTT. Its translation is CAWSHGKTGQHNSPLHF.